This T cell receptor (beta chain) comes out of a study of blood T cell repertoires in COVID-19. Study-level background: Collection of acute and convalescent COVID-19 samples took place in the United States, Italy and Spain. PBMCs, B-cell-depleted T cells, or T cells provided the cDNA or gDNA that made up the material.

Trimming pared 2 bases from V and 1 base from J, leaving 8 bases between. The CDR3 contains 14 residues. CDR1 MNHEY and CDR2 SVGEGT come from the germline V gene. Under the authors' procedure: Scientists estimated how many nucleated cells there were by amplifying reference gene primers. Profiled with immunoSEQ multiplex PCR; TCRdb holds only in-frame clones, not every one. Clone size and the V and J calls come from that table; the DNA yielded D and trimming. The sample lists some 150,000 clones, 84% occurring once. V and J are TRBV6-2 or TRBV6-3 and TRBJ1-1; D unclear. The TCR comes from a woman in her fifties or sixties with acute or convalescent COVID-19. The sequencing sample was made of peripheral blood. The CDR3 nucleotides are TGTGCCAGCAGTTACCCTAACAGGAACACTGAAGCTTTCTTT. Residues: CASSYPNRNTEAFF.